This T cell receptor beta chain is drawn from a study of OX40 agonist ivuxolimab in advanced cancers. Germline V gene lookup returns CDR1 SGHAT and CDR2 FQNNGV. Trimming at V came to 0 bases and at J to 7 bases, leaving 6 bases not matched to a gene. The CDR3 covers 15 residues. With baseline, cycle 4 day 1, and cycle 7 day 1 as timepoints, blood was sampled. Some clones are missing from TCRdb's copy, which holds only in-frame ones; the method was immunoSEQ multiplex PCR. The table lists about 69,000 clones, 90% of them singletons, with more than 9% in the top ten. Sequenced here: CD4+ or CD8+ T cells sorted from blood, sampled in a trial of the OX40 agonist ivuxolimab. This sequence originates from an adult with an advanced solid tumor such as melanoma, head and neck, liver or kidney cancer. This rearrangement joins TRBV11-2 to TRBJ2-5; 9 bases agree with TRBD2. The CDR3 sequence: CASSLDRGLAGTQYF. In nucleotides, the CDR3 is TGTGCCAGCAGCTTAGATCGGGGACTAGCTGGGACCCAGTACTTC.